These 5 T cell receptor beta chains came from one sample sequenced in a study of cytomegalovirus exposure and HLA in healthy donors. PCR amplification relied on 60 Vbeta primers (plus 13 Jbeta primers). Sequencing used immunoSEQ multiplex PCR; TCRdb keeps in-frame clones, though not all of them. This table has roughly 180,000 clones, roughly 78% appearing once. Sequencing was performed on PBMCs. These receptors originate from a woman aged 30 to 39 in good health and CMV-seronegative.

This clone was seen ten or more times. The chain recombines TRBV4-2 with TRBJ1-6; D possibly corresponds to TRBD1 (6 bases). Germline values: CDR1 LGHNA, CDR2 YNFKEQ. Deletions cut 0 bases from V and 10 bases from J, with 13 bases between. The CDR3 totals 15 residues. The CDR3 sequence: CASSQDETGGSPLHF. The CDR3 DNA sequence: TGTGCCAGCAGCCAAGACGAGACAGGAGGCTCACCCCTCCACTTT.

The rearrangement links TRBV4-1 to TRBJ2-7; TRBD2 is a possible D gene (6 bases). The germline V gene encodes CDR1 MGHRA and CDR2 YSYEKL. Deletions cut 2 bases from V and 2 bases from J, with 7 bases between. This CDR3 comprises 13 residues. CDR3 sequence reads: CASSQLAPYEQYF. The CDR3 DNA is TGCGCCAGCAGCCAACTAGCGCCCTACGAGCAGTACTTC.

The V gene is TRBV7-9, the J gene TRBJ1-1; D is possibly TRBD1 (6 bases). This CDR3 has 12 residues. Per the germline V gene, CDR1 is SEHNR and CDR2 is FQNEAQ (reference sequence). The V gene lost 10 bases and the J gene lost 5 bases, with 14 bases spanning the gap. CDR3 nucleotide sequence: TGTGCCACCCCGGGGGGCGGTACTGAAGCTTTCTTT. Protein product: CATPGGGTEAFF.

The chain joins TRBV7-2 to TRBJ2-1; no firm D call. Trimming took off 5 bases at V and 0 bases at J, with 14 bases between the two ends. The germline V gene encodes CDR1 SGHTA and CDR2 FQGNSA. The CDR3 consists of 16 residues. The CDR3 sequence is CASSPRGGFSYNEQFF. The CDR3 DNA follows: TGTGCCAGCAGCCCTAGAGGCGGTTTCTCCTACAATGAGCAGTTCTTC.

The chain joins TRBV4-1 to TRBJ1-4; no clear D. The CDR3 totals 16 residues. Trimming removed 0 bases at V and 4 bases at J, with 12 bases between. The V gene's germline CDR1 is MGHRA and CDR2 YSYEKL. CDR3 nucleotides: TGCGCCAGCAGCCAAGATGAGGGCCGTCATAATGAAAAACTGTTTTTT. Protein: CASSQDEGRHNEKLFF.